The rows below give T cell receptor beta chains drawn from one sample of a study of cytomegalovirus exposure and HLA in healthy donors. Some clones are missing from TCRdb's copy, which holds only in-frame ones; the method was immunoSEQ multiplex PCR. The repertoire holds about 200,000 clones, with approximately 79% as singletons. The sequenced material came from PBMCs. These TCRs come from a male donor in good health and CMV-seronegative. Each CDR3 is given with its conserved first and last residue. The order of the fields is V gene, J gene, D gene, CDR3 length, clone size, CDR3 protein, CDR3 DNA. A D gene is named only where the DNA matches it firmly. Clone size is shown for a subset of rows, as once, few, many or a class of expanded clone.

v_call: TRBV9; j_call: TRBJ1-2; d_call: TRBD1; cdr3_length: 15; clone_size: few; cdr3_aa: CASSVYGTGYYGYTF; cdr3_nt: TGTGCCAGCAGCGTATACGGGACAGGGTATTATGGCTACACCTTC
v_call: TRBV5-1; j_call: TRBJ1-2; d_call: .; cdr3_length: 15; clone_size: .; cdr3_aa: CASNLNAGSGDGYTF; cdr3_nt: TGCGCCAGCAACCTCAACGCAGGGTCAGGCGATGGCTACACCTTC
v_call: TRBV27; j_call: TRBJ1-1; d_call: .; cdr3_length: 14; clone_size: .; cdr3_aa: CASSLSGSPDEAFF; cdr3_nt: TGTGCCAGCAGTTTATCCGGGTCGCCAGATGAAGCTTTCTTT
v_call: TRBV9; j_call: TRBJ2-2; d_call: TRBD1; cdr3_length: 17; clone_size: few; cdr3_aa: CASSARGQGANTGELFF; cdr3_nt: TGTGCCAGCAGCGCTAGGGGACAGGGTGCGAACACCGGGGAGCTGTTTTTT
v_call: TRBV2; j_call: TRBJ1-2; d_call: .; cdr3_length: 13; clone_size: .; cdr3_aa: CASSAGREYGYTF; cdr3_nt: TGTGCCAGCAGTGCCGGTCGGGAGTATGGCTACACCTTC
v_call: TRBV2; j_call: TRBJ1-2; d_call: .; cdr3_length: 13; clone_size: few; cdr3_aa: CASSDAADYGYTF; cdr3_nt: TGTGCCAGCAGTGATGCGGCAGACTATGGCTACACCTTC
v_call: TRBV25-1; j_call: TRBJ1-1; d_call: TRBD1; cdr3_length: 14; clone_size: .; cdr3_aa: CASTDRGPSTEAFF; cdr3_nt: TGTGCCAGCACCGACAGGGGCCCTTCCACTGAAGCTTTCTTT
v_call: TRBV7-2; j_call: TRBJ2-7; d_call: TRBD2; cdr3_length: 16; clone_size: .; cdr3_aa: CASSAITSGLAYEQYF; cdr3_nt: TGTGCCAGCAGCGCCATTACTAGCGGGTTGGCCTACGAGCAGTACTTC
v_call: TRBV6-5; j_call: TRBJ2-1; d_call: TRBD2; cdr3_length: 15; clone_size: .; cdr3_aa: CASSYLAGGLNEQFF; cdr3_nt: TGTGCCAGCAGTTACCTAGCGGGGGGGCTAAATGAGCAGTTCTTC
v_call: TRBV30; j_call: TRBJ2-7; d_call: TRBD2; cdr3_length: 14; clone_size: .; cdr3_aa: CAWSVTSGPYEQYF; cdr3_nt: TGTGCCTGGAGTGTAACTAGCGGGCCCTACGAGCAGTACTTC
v_call: TRBV5-6; j_call: TRBJ2-7; d_call: .; cdr3_length: 13; clone_size: .; cdr3_aa: CASSSGSSYEQYF; cdr3_nt: TGTGCCAGCAGCTCGGGGAGCTCCTACGAGCAGTACTTC
v_call: TRBV5-4; j_call: TRBJ2-1; d_call: TRBD2; cdr3_length: 17; clone_size: once; cdr3_aa: CASSLVSGGSSYNEQFF; cdr3_nt: TGTGCCAGCAGCTTGGTTAGCGGGGGGAGCTCCTACAATGAGCAGTTCTTC
v_call: TRBV7-9; j_call: TRBJ2-2; d_call: TRBD2; cdr3_length: 18; clone_size: .; cdr3_aa: CASSLSTSGGSYTGELFF; cdr3_nt: TGTGCCAGCAGCTTATCTACTAGCGGGGGGTCCTACACCGGGGAGCTGTTTTTT
v_call: TRBV28; j_call: TRBJ2-5; d_call: TRBD1; cdr3_length: 15; clone_size: .; cdr3_aa: CASSYSDRGEETQYF; cdr3_nt: TGTGCCAGCAGTTACTCGGACAGGGGAGAAGAGACCCAGTACTTC
v_call: TRBV14; j_call: TRBJ1-1; d_call: .; cdr3_length: 14; clone_size: .; cdr3_aa: CASSPHAGDTEAFF; cdr3_nt: TGTGCCAGCAGCCCCCATGCGGGGGACACTGAAGCTTTCTTT
v_call: TRBV27; j_call: TRBJ1-2; d_call: .; cdr3_length: 14; clone_size: once; cdr3_aa: CASSPPYPNYGYTF; cdr3_nt: TGTGCCAGCAGTCCTCCCTACCCAAACTATGGCTACACCTTC
v_call: TRBV6-4; j_call: TRBJ2-7; d_call: .; cdr3_length: 15; clone_size: .; cdr3_aa: CASTLITGLPYEQYF; cdr3_nt: TGTGCCAGCACCCTAATAACAGGGCTTCCCTACGAGCAGTACTTC